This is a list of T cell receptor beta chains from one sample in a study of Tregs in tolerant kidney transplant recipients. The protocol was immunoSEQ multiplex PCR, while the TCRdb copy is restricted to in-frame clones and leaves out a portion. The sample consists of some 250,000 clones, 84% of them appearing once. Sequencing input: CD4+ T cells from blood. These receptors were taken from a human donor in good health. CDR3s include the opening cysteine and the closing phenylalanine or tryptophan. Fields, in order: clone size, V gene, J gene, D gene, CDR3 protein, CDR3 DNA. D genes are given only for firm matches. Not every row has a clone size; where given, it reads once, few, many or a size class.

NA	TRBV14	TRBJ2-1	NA	CASSQVVGLSPSSYNEQFF	TGTGCCAGCAGCCAAGTTGTAGGGCTTTCTCCCAGCTCCTACAATGAGCAGTTCTTC
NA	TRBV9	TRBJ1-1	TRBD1	CASSEGQGFLNTEAFF	TGTGCCAGCAGCGAGGGACAGGGATTTTTGAACACTGAAGCTTTCTTT
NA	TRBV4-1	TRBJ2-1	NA	CASSQGPPGSSYNEQFF	TGCGCCAGCAGCCAAGGCCCTCCCGGGAGCTCCTACAATGAGCAGTTCTTC
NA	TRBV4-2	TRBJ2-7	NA	CASSQTWRAAYEQYF	TGTGCCAGCAGCCAGACTTGGCGAGCAGCGTACGAGCAGTACTTC
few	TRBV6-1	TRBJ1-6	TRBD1	CASSEVGAGGPYNSPLHF	TGTGCCAGCAGTGAAGTCGGGGCAGGGGGCCCTTATAATTCACCCCTCCACTTT
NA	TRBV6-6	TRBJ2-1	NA	CASSYSGGLYNEQFF	TGTGCCAGCAGTTACTCGGGGGGGCTCTACAATGAGCAGTTCTTC
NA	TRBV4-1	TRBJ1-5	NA	CASSQGVRSSKMPQHF	TGCGCCAGCAGCCAAGGGGTGCGGTCTTCCAAAATGCCCCAGCATTTT
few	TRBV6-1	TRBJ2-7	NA	CASGGLNVHEQYF	TGTGCCAGCGGGGGGTTAAACGTCCACGAGCAGTACTTC
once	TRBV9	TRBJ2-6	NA	CASSVAWGAGSGANVLTF	TGTGCCAGCAGCGTAGCTTGGGGTGCTGGCTCTGGGGCCAACGTCCTGACTTTC
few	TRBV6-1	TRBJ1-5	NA	CASSERSIPGQPQHF	TGTGCCAGCAGTGAACGATCGATTCCAGGACAGCCCCAGCATTTT
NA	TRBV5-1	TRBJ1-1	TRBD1	CASSDRQGRGSAEAFF	TGCGCCAGCAGCGACCGACAGGGTCGGGGGTCGGCTGAAGCTTTCTTT
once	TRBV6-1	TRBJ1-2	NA	CASSESRGGRESRGYGYTF	TGTGCCAGCAGTGAATCAAGGGGAGGCAGGGAAAGTCGGGGCTATGGCTACACCTTC
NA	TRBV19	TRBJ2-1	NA	CASRRTSDSYNEQFF	TGTGCCAGTAGGAGAACTTCCGACTCCTACAATGAGCAGTTCTTC
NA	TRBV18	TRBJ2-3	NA	CASSLASGQGSWDTQYF	TGTGCCAGCTCACTCGCATCGGGACAAGGTTCATGGGATACGCAGTATTTT
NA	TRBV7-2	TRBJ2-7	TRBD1	CASSVGTGGSYEQYF	TGTGCCAGCAGCGTCGGGACAGGGGGATCCTACGAGCAGTACTTC
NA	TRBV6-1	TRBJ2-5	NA	CASRRIEAETQYF	TGTGCCAGCAGGAGGATTGAGGCGGAGACCCAGTACTTC
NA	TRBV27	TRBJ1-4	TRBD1	CASSSGQGTTNEKLFF	TGTGCCAGCAGTTCAGGACAGGGTACAACTAATGAAAAACTGTTTTTT
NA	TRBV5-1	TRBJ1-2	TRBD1	CASSLGAIQGAIGYTF	TGCGCCAGCAGCTTGGGAGCAATACAGGGGGCTATTGGCTACACCTTC
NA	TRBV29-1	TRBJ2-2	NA	CSVLRGRNTGELFF	TGCAGCGTGCTCAGGGGAAGGAACACCGGGGAGCTGTTTTTT
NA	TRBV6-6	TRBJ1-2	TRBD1	CASSYLGQSEGYTF	TGTGCCAGCAGTTACTTGGGACAGTCGGAAGGCTACACCTTC
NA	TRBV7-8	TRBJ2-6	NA	CASSLDIGATWANVLTF	TGTGCCAGCAGCTTAGACATCGGCGCTACGTGGGCCAACGTCCTGACTTTC
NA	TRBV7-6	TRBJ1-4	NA	CASSWRAGDEKLFF	TGTGCCAGCAGCTGGCGCGCCGGGGATGAAAAACTGTTTTTT
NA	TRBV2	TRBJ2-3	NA	CASSARGAVRTDTQYF	TGTGCCAGCAGTGCCAGGGGGGCCGTGAGAACAGATACGCAGTATTTT
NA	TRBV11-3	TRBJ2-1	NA	CASSPGRRGYNEQFF	TGTGCCAGCAGCCCAGGAAGGCGAGGCTACAATGAGCAGTTCTTC
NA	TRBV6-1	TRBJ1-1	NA	CASRVTMNTEAFF	TGTGCCAGCAGAGTGACAATGAACACTGAAGCTTTCTTT
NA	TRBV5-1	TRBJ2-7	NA	CASSIRDTFYEQYF	TGCGCCAGCAGCATCCGGGACACCTTCTACGAGCAGTACTTC
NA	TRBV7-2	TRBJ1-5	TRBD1	CASSPGQGKNQPQHF	TGTGCCAGCAGCCCGGGACAGGGAAAGAATCAGCCCCAGCATTTT
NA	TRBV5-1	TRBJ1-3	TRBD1	CASSLPGTGAGNTIYF	TGCGCCAGCAGCTTACCCGGGACAGGGGCTGGAAACACCATATATTTT
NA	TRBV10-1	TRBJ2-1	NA	CASSDHRPDNYNEQFF	TGCGCCAGCAGTGATCATCGACCGGATAACTACAATGAGCAGTTCTTC
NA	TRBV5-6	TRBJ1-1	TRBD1	CASSLVGTGVSGAFF	TGTGCCAGCAGCTTGGTGGGGACAGGGGTATCTGGAGCTTTCTTT
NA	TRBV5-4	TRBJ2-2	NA	CASSFSGSNTGELFF	TGTGCCAGCAGCTTCAGCGGATCAAACACCGGGGAGCTGTTTTTT
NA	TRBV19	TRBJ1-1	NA	CASSFDSRNTEAFF	TGTGCCAGTAGTTTTGACAGTAGGAACACTGAAGCTTTCTTT
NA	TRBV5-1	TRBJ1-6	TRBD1	CASSSGGTGENLHF	TGCGCCAGCAGTTCTGGTGGGACAGGGGAAAACCTCCACTTT
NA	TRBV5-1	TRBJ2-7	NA	CASSFQGLYEQYF	TGCGCCAGCAGCTTTCAGGGGCTATACGAGCAGTACTTC
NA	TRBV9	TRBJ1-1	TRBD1	CASRGDGQVNTEAFF	TGTGCCAGCAGGGGAGACGGACAGGTGAACACTGAAGCTTTCTTT
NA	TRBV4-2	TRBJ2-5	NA	CASSHKDFEETQYF	TGTGCCAGCAGCCATAAGGACTTCGAAGAGACCCAGTACTTC
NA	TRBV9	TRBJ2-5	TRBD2	CASSVDSRGAETQYF	TGTGCCAGCAGCGTAGATTCGCGGGGGGCGGAGACCCAGTACTTC
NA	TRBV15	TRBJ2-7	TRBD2	CATSPRGAYEQYF	TGTGCCACCAGCCCCCGGGGGGCCTACGAGCAGTACTTC
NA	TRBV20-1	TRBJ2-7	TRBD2	CSAGEGEQYF	TGCAGTGCAGGGGAGGGCGAGCAGTACTTC
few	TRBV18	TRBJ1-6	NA	CASSTDPGRGSPLHF	TGTGCCAGCTCGACAGACCCGGGACGCGGATCACCCCTCCACTTT
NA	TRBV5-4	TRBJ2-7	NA	CASSLGFSYEQYF	TGTGCCAGCAGCTTGGGGTTCTCCTACGAGCAGTACTTC
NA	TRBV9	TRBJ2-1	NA	CASSVLGNHNEQFF	TGTGCCAGCAGCGTACTCGGGAATCACAATGAGCAGTTCTTC
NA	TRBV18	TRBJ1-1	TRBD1	CASSPGGGNTEAFF	TGTGCCAGCTCACCTGGAGGGGGCAACACTGAAGCTTTCTTT
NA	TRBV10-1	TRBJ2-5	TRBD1	CASSRTGVRETQYF	TGCGCCAGCAGCCGGACAGGGGTGAGAGAGACCCAGTACTTC
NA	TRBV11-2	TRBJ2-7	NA	CASSLDPGEQYF	TGTGCCAGCAGCCTTGACCCTGGGGAGCAGTACTTC
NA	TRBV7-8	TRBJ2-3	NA	CASSFTDTQYF	TGTGCCAGCAGCTTCACAGATACGCAGTATTTT
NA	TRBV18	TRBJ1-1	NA	CASSPQGVNTEAFF	TGTGCCAGCTCACCACAGGGGGTGAACACTGAAGCTTTCTTT